This TCR beta chain was sequenced for a study of CD8+ T cells in alopecia areata. Lesional scalp punch biopsies and peripheral blood were collected from alopecia areata patients. Sequencing used cDNA as its template, made by extracting RNA and reverse transcribing it. Data came from immunoSEQ multiplex PCR; TCRdb stores just in-frame clones and leaves some out. The table shows 160,000 or so clones, with just over 65% occurring only once. V gave up 0 bases and J gave up 5 bases, with 14 bases separating them. The germline gives CDR1 LNHNV, CDR2 YYDKDF (reference sequence). The CDR3 extends over 15 amino acids.

This TCR was sampled from a human donor with alopecia areata. The V gene is TRBV15, the J gene TRBJ2-7, with D possibly matching TRBD2 (6 bases). This sample comprised CD8+ T cells sorted from blood, obtained at week 0. The CDR3 nucleotides are TGTGCCACCAGCAGAGAGAGGGGACTGACGAACGAGCAGTACTTC. This translates into CATSRERGLTNEQYF.